This T cell receptor (beta chain) was identified during a study of blood T cells in healthy people across ages. Germline-derived CDR1 and CDR2 are WNHNN and SYGVQD (reference sequence). This CDR3 contains 16 residues. Trimming removed 8 bases at V and 0 bases at J, with 16 bases between. Through a sample-barcoded 5' primer and a J-beta primer mix, a second PCR was run for roughly 6 to 11 cycles. Each of the cDNA molecules was tagged by a template-switch adaptor with 12 random nucleotides. TCRdb re-called the 5' RACE reads through MiXCR, storing one row per CDR3 protein. The sample gives 650,000 to 1,000,000 distinct CDR3 sequences, roughly 46% of which show up once; 15% to 20% is in the top ten.

The chain couples TRBV10-1 to TRBJ2-2, with a possible D match to TRBD2 (5 bases). This clonotype was obtained from a man older than 75 in good health. The sequencing sample was made of blood. CDR3 sequence (DNA): TGCGCCAGCGGGCGTGTAGCGTCAACGAACACCGGGGAGCTGTTTTTT. Translating it yields CASGRVASTNTGELFF.